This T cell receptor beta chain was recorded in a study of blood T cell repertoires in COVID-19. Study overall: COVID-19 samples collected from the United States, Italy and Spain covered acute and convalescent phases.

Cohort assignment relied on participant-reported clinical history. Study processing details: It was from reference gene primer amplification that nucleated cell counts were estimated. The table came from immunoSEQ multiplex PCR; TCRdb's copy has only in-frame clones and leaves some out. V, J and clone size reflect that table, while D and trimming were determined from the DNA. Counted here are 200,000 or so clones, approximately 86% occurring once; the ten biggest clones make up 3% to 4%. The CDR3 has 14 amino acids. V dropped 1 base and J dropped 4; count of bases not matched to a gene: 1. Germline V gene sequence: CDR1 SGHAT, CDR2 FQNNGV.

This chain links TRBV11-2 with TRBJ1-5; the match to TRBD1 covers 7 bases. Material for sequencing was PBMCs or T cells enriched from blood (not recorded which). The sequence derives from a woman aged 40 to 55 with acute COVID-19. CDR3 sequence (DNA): TGTGCCAGCAGCTTAGGGACAGGAAATCAGCCCCAGCATTTT. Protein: CASSLGTGNQPQHF.